The present TCR beta chain was sequenced within a study of blood T cell repertoires in COVID-19. Study as a whole: Collection of acute and convalescent COVID-19 samples took place in the United States, Italy and Spain.

Per the study methods: Estimation of nucleated cell counts was performed using reference gene primer amplification. TCRdb keeps only in-frame clones here, not all; method: immunoSEQ multiplex PCR. The DNA gave D and trimming, while V, J and clone size come from that table. Of some 40,000 clones in the sample, about four fifths are singletons; the top ten hold 38%. The TCR comes from an elderly man with active or convalescent COVID-19. Material for sequencing was peripheral blood.

The CDR3 protein is CAWTLPDREGSPLHF. The CDR3 bases are TGTGCCTGGACCCTGCCGGACAGGGAAGGATCACCCCTCCACTTT. The V and J genes are TRBV30 and TRBJ1-6; TRBD1 matches 8 bases. Germline V CDR1 and CDR2: GTSNPN, SVGIG (reference sequence). This CDR3 spans 15 amino acids. V dropped 4 bases and J dropped 10; count of bases not matched to a gene: 12.